This section outlines one TCR beta chain sequence together with its context. Antigen: not known. The data stem from a study of CD8+ T cells in alopecia areata. Study results and caveats: Between patients, shared TCR sequences were less clear than in mice. This was possibly due in part to HLA diversity in the patient population. Scalp samples also yield sequences from resident alphabeta T cells of normal skin. Researchers report lesional scalp, most notably alopecia totalis/universalis, outstripped normal scalp in clonality.

This CDR3 is 14 amino acids long. Germline V gene sequence: CDR1 SQVTM, CDR2 ANQGSEA. The V end was cut by 7 bases, the J end by 6 bases, with 22 bases between. Cell sorting on a FACSAria was used to separate CD4+ and CD8+ T cells from the PBMCs. TCR sequencing used cDNA made by reverse transcription of extracted RNA. The method was immunoSEQ multiplex PCR; TCRdb's version includes in-frame clones alone and lacks a portion of them. The sample comprises approximately 150,000 clones, around 57% of which are singletons, and approximately 4.3% rests with the top ten. The TCR originated in a human donor in good health. Sequenced sample: CD4+ T cells sorted from blood. J is TRBJ2-7 and V is TRBV29-1; perhaps TRBD1 as D (6 bases). The CDR3 DNA is TGCAGCGCGATATACCAGGACAGTAGAAGCGAGCAGTACTTC. Protein product: CSAIYQDSRSEQYF.